This TCR beta chain was sequenced for a study of brain T cells in children with intractable seizures. A word on this clone: The antigen is unknown.

The table came from immunoSEQ multiplex PCR; TCRdb's copy has only in-frame clones and leaves some out. The sample holds a few hundred thousand clones, over 90% seen once. Whole-study results and caveats: Pre- and post-surgery blood differed in depth, so pre-surgery absences may be undersampling.

The CDR3 is 16 residues long. Trimming at V came to 4 bases and at J to 4 bases, leaving 10 bases not matched to a gene. Per the germline V gene, CDR1 is MNHEY and CDR2 is SMNVEV (reference sequence). Time point of the sample: blood from clinic visit 5 months post-surgery; TSC patient then seizure free. Sequencing was limited to surgery cases with top T cell transcript signatures in brain tissue. Patients received at least one anti-epileptic drug before surgery. The chain couples TRBV27 to TRBJ2-5; TRBD2 agrees at 9 bases. The input for sequencing was peripheral blood, taken more than 4 months after surgery. The source is a boy under two years old with tuberous sclerosis and intractable seizures. CDR3: CASSSNRAGGLETQYF. In nucleotides, the CDR3 is TGTGCCAGCAGTTCGAATCGAGCGGGAGGACTAGAGACCCAGTACTTC.